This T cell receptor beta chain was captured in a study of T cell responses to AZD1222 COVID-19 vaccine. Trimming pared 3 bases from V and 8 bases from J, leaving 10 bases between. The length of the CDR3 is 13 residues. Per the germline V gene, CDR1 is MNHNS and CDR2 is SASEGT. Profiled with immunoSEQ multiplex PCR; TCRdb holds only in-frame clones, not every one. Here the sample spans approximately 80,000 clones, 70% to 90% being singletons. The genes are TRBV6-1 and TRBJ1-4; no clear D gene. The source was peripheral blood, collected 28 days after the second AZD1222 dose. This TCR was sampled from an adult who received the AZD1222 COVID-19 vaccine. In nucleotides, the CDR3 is TGTGCCAGCAGTGAGCAGGACGGGGAAAAACTGTTTTTT. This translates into CASSEQDGEKLFF.